The rows below give T cell receptor beta chains drawn from one sample of a study of identical twins. TCRdb passed the 5' RACE reads through MiXCR, listing each CDR3 protein once. The profile shows around 690,000 distinct CDR3 sequences, 21% of them singletons. The sample also formed part of further work on T cells expressing NK-cell markers.

Input material: PBMCs. The receptors were sampled from a woman aged 18-35 years in good health. CDR3s include the opening cysteine and the closing phenylalanine or tryptophan. The D gene is left open where the match is weak. The size entry is marked missing in some rows and otherwise reads once, few, many or a size class.

TRBV6-5	NA	NA	TRBJ2-2	TGTGCCAGCAGTTACTCGAGGGCCGGGGAGCTGTTTTTT	CASSYSRAGELFF
TRBV5-6	NA	few	TRBJ1-1	TGTGCCAGCAGCTTAGCCGGGACGGGGCCCGAAGCTTTCTTT	CASSLAGTGPEAFF
TRBV20-1	TRBD1	NA	TRBJ1-1	TGCAGTGCTAGACCGACAGGGGTTGGGCCAGAAGCTTTCTTT	CSARPTGVGPEAFF
TRBV6-2/TRBV6-3	NA	few	TRBJ2-4	TGTGCCAGCAGTTACTCGAGTTCAGCGGTTACCAAAAACATTCAGTACTTC	CASSYSSSAVTKNIQYF
TRBV20-1	TRBD2	NA	TRBJ2-7	TGCAGTGCTAGAAATTGGCGGGGGGCCTACGAGCAGTACTTC	CSARNWRGAYEQYF
TRBV20-1	NA	NA	TRBJ2-2	TGCAGCGTCTTCGGCGGGACTACCGGGGAGCTGTTTTTT	CSVFGGTTGELFF
TRBV29-1	NA	NA	TRBJ2-7	TGCAGCGTTGAAGTGGGAGAAGGTCCCTCCTACGAGCAGTACTTC	CSVEVGEGPSYEQYF
TRBV2	NA	many	TRBJ2-5	TGTGCCAGCAGCGGGGACTTGCAAGAGACCCAGTACTTC	CASSGDLQETQYF
TRBV20-1	TRBD2	few	TRBJ2-3	TGCAGTGCTAGCCAGCGGGGAACCACAGATACGCAGTATTTT	CSASQRGTTDTQYF
TRBV6-1	NA	few	TRBJ1-3	TGTGCCAGCAGTCAACGCTGGGGGTTATCCGGAAACACCATATATTTT	CASSQRWGLSGNTIYF
TRBV4-3	TRBD2	NA	TRBJ2-1	TGCGCCAGCAGCCAAGAGGCTTGGGCTAGCGGGAGCAATGAGCAGTTCTTC	CASSQEAWASGSNEQFF
TRBV15	TRBD1	few	TRBJ2-5	TGTGCCACCAGCAGAGATAGGGGGACAGGGGGAAAAGAGACCCAGTACTTC	CATSRDRGTGGKETQYF
TRBV12-3/TRBV12-4	TRBD1	NA	TRBJ2-7	TGTGCCAGCAGTCGAAGGGACAGGGGATTCTACGAGCAGTACTTC	CASSRRDRGFYEQYF
TRBV29-1	TRBD1	few	TRBJ2-6	TGCAGCGTCCTGGACAGGGACTCTGGGGCCAACGTCCTGACTTTC	CSVLDRDSGANVLTF
TRBV6-1	NA	few	TRBJ1-2	TGTGCCAGCAGTGAACTACAGGCATCTGACTACACCTTC	CASSELQASDYTF
TRBV7-9	TRBD1	NA	TRBJ2-1	TGTGCCAGCATCGGACAGGGCTCCTACAATGAGCAGTTCTTC	CASIGQGSYNEQFF
TRBV5-1	TRBD2	NA	TRBJ2-2	TGCGCCAGCAGCTTGGCCCGGACTAGCGGGACGACCGGGGAGCTGTTTTTT	CASSLARTSGTTGELFF
TRBV11-2	TRBD1	few	TRBJ2-7	TGTGCCAGCAGCGATGGACAGGGAATCGACGAGCAGTACTTC	CASSDGQGIDEQYF
TRBV6-6	NA	few	TRBJ2-7	TGTGCCAGCGGGGACTGGTCCTACGAGCAGTACTTC	CASGDWSYEQYF
TRBV6-6	TRBD1	few	TRBJ1-4	TGTGCCAGCCTCGGCAGGGGGGAAAAACTGTTTTTT	CASLGRGEKLFF
TRBV5-6	NA	many	TRBJ1-4	TGTGCCAGCAGCTTCGCCGGACAGTACAATGAAAAACTGTTTTTT	CASSFAGQYNEKLFF
TRBV29-1	TRBD2	NA	TRBJ2-7	TGCAGCGTTGTTTCCCGGACTAGCGGGAACGAGCAGTACTTC	CSVVSRTSGNEQYF
TRBV25-1	NA	NA	TRBJ1-2	TGTGCCAGCAGTTGGGGCCCCATGGGTGGCTACACCTTC	CASSWGPMGGYTF
TRBV30	TRBD2	NA	TRBJ2-3	TGTGCCTGTGGGACTAGCGGCTTCACAGATACGCAGTATTTT	CACGTSGFTDTQYF
TRBV12-3/TRBV12-4	TRBD1	NA	TRBJ2-1	TGTGCCAGCACCCTCTGGACAGGCGGTGAGCAGTTCTTC	CASTLWTGGEQFF
TRBV15	NA	NA	TRBJ2-2	TGTGCCACCAGCAGAGGGGGTTGGGGGGCCACCGGGGAGCTGTTTTTT	CATSRGGWGATGELFF
TRBV7-8	NA	NA	TRBJ2-5	TGTGCCAGCATCAGGGAGGTCCGGACCGAGACCCAGTACTTC	CASIREVRTETQYF